This T cell receptor beta chain emerged from a study of T cells in Graves' hyperthyroidism and ophthalmopathy. Study overall: Peripheral blood specimens were obtained at initial diagnosis, prior to any treatment.

The PBMCs had their origin in roughly 9.4 ml of fresh peripheral blood. Amplified regions were TCR beta CDR3 sequences from RNA transcripts. Researchers ran a first-round RT-PCR on the TCR CDR3 using the HTBI primer set. TCRdb analysed the multiplex PCR reads with MiXCR anew, one entry per CDR3 protein. The table has about 100,000 distinct CDR3 sequences, approximately 16% seen once; the top ten hold about 44%. The germline gives CDR1 SGDLS, CDR2 YYNGEE. The CDR3 spans 13 residues. Trimming cost V 1 base and J 1 base, with 5 bases left between them. There are many counts of this clonotype. J is TRBJ1-2 and V is TRBV9; D remains ambiguous. Sequencing was done on a sample of blood. The TCR was taken from a woman in her 50s with Graves' hyperthyroidism. The CDR3 bases are TGTGCCAGCAGCGTAACAGTTAACTATGGCTACACCTTC. Translated: CASSVTVNYGYTF.